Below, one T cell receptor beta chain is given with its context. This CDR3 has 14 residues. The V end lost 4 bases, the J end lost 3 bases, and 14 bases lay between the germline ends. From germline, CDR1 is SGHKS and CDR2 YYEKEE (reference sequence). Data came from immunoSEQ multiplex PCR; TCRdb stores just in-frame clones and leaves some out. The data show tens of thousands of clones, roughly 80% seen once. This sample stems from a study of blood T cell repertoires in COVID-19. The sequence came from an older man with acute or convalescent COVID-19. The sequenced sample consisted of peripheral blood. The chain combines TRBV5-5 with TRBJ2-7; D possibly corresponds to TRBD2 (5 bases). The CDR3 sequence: CASSPRTPYYEQYF. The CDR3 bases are TGTGCCAGCAGCCCGCGGACTCCTTACTACGAGCAGTACTTC.